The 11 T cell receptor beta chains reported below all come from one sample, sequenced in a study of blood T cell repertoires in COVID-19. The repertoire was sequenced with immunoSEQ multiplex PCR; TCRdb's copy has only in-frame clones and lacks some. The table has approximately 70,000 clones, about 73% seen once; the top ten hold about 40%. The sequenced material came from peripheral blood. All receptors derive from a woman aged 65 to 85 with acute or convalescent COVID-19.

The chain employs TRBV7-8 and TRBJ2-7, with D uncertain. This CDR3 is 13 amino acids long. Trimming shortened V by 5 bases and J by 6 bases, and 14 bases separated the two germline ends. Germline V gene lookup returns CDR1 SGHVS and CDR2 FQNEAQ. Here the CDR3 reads CASSERMESEQYF. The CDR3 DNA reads TGTGCCAGCAGCGAGAGGATGGAGAGCGAGCAGTACTTC.

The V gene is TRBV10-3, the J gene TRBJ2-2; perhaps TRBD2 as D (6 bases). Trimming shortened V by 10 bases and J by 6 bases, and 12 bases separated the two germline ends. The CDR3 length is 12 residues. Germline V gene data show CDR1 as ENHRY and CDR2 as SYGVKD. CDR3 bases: TGTGCCACGGCAAGGGAGGCCGGGGAGCTGTTTTTT. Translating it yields CATAREAGELFF.

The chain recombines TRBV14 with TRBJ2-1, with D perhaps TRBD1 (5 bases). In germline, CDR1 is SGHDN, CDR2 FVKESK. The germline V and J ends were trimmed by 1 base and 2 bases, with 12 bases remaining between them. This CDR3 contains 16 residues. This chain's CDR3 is CASSQGQGRTYNEQFF. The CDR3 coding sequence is TGTGCCAGCAGCCAAGGTCAGGGCCGGACCTACAATGAGCAGTTCTTC.

The CDR3 sequence is CASSPAGAQGQPQHF. The CDR3 nucleotides read TGTGCCAGCAGTCCTGCCGGGGCGCAGGGGCAGCCCCAGCATTTT. The V and J genes are TRBV28 and TRBJ1-5, with D maybe TRBD1 (6 bases). This CDR3 comprises 15 residues. Germline CDR1 and CDR2: MDHEN and SYDVKM. The ends were cut back, 5 bases at V and 7 bases at J, with 18 bases in the middle. Based on the CDR3 plus reference TRBV28 and TRBJ1-5, the full variable domain is DVKVTQSSRYLVKRTGEKVFLECVQDMDHENMFWYRQDPGLGLRLIYFSYDVKMKEKGDIPEGYSVSREKKERFSLILESASTNQTSMYLCASSPAGAQGQPQHFGDGTRLSIL.

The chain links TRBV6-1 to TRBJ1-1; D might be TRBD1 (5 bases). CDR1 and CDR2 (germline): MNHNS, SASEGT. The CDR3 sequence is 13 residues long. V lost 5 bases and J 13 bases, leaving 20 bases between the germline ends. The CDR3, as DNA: TGTGCCAGCAGTCCCGGGACTTCCAATCGAGGTTTCTTT. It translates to CASSPGTSNRGFF.

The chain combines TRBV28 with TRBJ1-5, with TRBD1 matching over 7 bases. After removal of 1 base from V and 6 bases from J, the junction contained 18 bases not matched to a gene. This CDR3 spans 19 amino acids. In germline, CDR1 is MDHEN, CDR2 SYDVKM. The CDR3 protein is CASSLFQMLSGQPSQPQHF. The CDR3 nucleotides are TGTGCCAGCAGTTTATTCCAGATGTTGTCGGGACAGCCAAGTCAGCCCCAGCATTTT.

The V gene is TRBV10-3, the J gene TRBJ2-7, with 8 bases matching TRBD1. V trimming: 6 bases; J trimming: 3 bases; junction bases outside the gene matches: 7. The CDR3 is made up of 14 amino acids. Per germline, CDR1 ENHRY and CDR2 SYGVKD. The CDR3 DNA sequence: TGTGCCATCAGCCAATCCGGGACAGGCTACGAGCAGTACTTC. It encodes CAISQSGTGYEQYF.

The CDR3 DNA follows: TGTGCCACCCAACAGACTCACTCTAGGACAGGGCCCAGCGGCTACACCTTC. Translating gives CATQQTHSRTGPSGYTF. The chain couples TRBV15 to TRBJ1-2; 8 nucleotides line up with TRBD1. V shed 8 bases, J shed 8 bases, and the junction held 22 bases outside the gene matches. Germline V gene sequence: CDR1 LNHNV, CDR2 YYDKDF (reference sequence). This CDR3 comprises 17 residues.

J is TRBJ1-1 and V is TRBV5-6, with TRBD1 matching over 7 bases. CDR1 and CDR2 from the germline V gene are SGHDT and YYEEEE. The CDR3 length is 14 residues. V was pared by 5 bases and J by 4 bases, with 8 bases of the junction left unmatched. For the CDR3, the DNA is TGTGCCAGCAGGAAACAGGGGTCGAGCACTGAAGCTTTCTTT. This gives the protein CASRKQGSSTEAFF.

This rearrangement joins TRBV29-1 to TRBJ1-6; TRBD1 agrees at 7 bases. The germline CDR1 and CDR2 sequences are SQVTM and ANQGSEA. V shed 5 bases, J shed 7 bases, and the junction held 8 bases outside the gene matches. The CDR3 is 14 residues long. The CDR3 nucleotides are TGCAGCGTTCAAATGGGGACAGAAAATTCACCCCTCCACTTT. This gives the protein CSVQMGTENSPLHF.

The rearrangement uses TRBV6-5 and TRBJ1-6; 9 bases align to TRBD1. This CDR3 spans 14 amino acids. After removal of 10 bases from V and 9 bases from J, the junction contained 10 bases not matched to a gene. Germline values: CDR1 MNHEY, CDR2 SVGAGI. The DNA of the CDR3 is TGTGCCATTACCGGGACAGGGAATCCTTCACCCCTCCACTTT. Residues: CAITGTGNPSPLHF.